Listed here are 15 T cell receptor beta chains from one sample, sequenced in a study of blood T cell repertoires in COVID-19. TCRdb's copy holds only in-frame clones and misses some; the assay was immunoSEQ multiplex PCR. The table lists 130,000 to 150,000 clones, approximately 80% of them singletons, with about 39% in the top ten. Sequencing input: peripheral blood. The receptors shown here come from a human donor in a cohort sampled during active COVID-19.

The rearrangement joins TRBV30 to TRBJ1-1; D is perhaps TRBD1 (5 bases). V lost 0 bases and J lost 4, with 9 bases in between. Germline V gives CDR1 GTSNPN, CDR2 SVGIG (reference sequence). This CDR3 comprises 13 residues. Here the CDR3 DNA reads TGTGCCTGGAGTGTGGGGGGTAGCACTGAAGCTTTCTTT. Protein product: CAWSVGGSTEAFF.

The chain employs TRBV5-6 and TRBJ1-5, with TRBD1 matching over 7 bases. Per germline, CDR1 SGHDT and CDR2 YYEEEE. With 3 bases clipped from V and 6 bases from J, the junction kept 3 bases outside the gene matches. This CDR3 has 13 residues. The CDR3 protein is CASSSNRGQPQHF. The CDR3 nucleotides read TGTGCCAGCAGCTCTAACAGGGGTCAGCCCCAGCATTTT.

This clone showed up just a few times. The chain combines TRBV6-2 or TRBV6-3 with TRBJ2-7; D might be TRBD1 (6 bases). CDR3 length: 14 residues. Between the trimmed V and J ends, which lost 4 bases and 3 bases, there was a span of 13 bases. From germline, CDR1 is MNHEY and CDR2 SVGEGT. DNA for the CDR3: TGTGCCAGCAGTTCCCGGGACATTTACTACGAGCAGTACTTC. As protein: CASSSRDIYYEQYF.

The V call is TRBV29-1, the J call TRBJ2-3; the D gene is possibly TRBD1 (5 bases). In germline, CDR1 is SQVTM, CDR2 ANQGSEA. The V end was cut by 4 bases, the J end by 6 bases, with 8 bases between. This CDR3 has 11 residues. CDR3 sequence (DNA): TGCAGCGTTGTATCAGGGGATACGCAGTATTTT. This translates into CSVVSGDTQYF.

The chain combines TRBV5-4 with TRBJ2-7; 8 bases map to TRBD1. V dropped 4 bases and J dropped 4; count of bases not matched to a gene: 7. Germline CDR1 is SGHNT and CDR2 is YYREEE (reference sequence). The CDR3 consists of 14 residues. In nucleotides, the CDR3 is TGTGCCAGCAGCCCAGGACAGGGAGCGTACGAGCAGTACTTC. It codes for CASSPGQGAYEQYF.

This rearrangement joins TRBV29-1 to TRBJ1-5; D is possibly TRBD1 (6 bases). V was trimmed by 7 bases and J by 0 bases, leaving 13 bases between them. CDR3 length: 14 amino acids. The germline V gene encodes CDR1 SQVTM and CDR2 ANQGSEA. The CDR3 is CSAVTGHSNQPQHF. In DNA, the CDR3 is TGCAGCGCCGTAACAGGGCATAGCAATCAGCCCCAGCATTTT.

V usage is TRBV5-4 and J usage is TRBJ2-1; the D gene is possibly TRBD1 (5 bases). The CDR3 consists of 15 residues. V lost 1 base and J lost 2, with 10 bases in between. Germline CDR1 is SGHNT and CDR2 is YYREEE (reference sequence). Here the CDR3 reads CASSLFDRPYNEQFF. CDR3 in DNA: TGTGCCAGCAGCTTGTTTGACAGACCCTACAATGAGCAGTTCTTC.

The chain combines TRBV5-1 with TRBJ1-2, with D perhaps TRBD1 (6 bases). This CDR3 has 14 amino acids. V lost 4 bases, J lost 8 bases, and 18 bases lay in between. Germline CDR1 reads SGHRS; CDR2 reads YFSETQ. The CDR3 DNA follows: TGCGCCAGCAGCACGGAACGGACAGTGGAGGGCTACACCTTC. Translating gives CASSTERTVEGYTF.

The chain recombines TRBV3-1 (or the pseudogene TRBV3-2) with TRBJ1-2; TRBD1 might be the D (5 bases). Trimming removed 0 bases from V and 4 bases from J, with 12 bases in between. Germline V gene sequence: CDR1 LGHDT, CDR2 YNNKEL (reference sequence). This CDR3 comprises 15 residues. The CDR3 DNA reads as TGTGCCAGCAGCCAAGACCCCCAAGGGGCCTATGGCTACACCTTC. This encodes CASSQDPQGAYGYTF.

This clone has a single count. The CDR3 sequence is CASSPGQGWDEQFF. The CDR3 nucleotides read TGTGCCAGCAGCCCGGGACAGGGGTGGGATGAGCAGTTCTTC. The chain employs TRBV11-3 and TRBJ2-1; 10 bases align to TRBD1. The CDR3 has 14 residues. Germline trimming cut 5 bases from V and 8 bases from J; bases unmatched to any gene: 6. Germline values: CDR1 SGHNT, CDR2 YENEEA.

J is TRBJ2-2 and V is TRBV5-1; 8 nucleotides match TRBD1. V lost 4 bases to trimming and J lost 6 bases; unmatched junction nucleotides: 14. This CDR3 is built from 17 residues. Germline assignment: CDR1 SGHRS and CDR2 YFSETQ. The CDR3 sequence is CASSPTTGGTVAGELFF. DNA for the CDR3: TGCGCCAGCAGCCCTACCACAGGGGGAACTGTGGCCGGGGAGCTGTTTTTT.

The chain is built from TRBV15 and TRBJ2-7, with D possibly being TRBD2 (5 bases). Looked up from germline, CDR1 is LNHNV and CDR2 is YYDKDF (reference sequence). The V end was cut by 0 bases, the J end by 7 bases, with 16 bases between. This CDR3 is built from 15 residues. This chain's CDR3 is CATSRDRARAREQYF. CDR3 bases: TGTGCCACCAGCAGAGATCGGGCGAGGGCGAGGGAGCAGTACTTC. The variable domain in full, with the rest retrieved from reference TRBV15 and TRBJ2-7, is DAMVIQNPRYQVTQFGKPVTLSCSQTLNHNVMYWYQQKSSQAPKLLFHYYDKDFNNEADTPDNFQSRRPNTSFCFLDIRSPGLGDTAMYLCATSRDRARAREQYFGPGTRLTVT.

In its sample, this clone is medium-sized. V and J are TRBV27 and TRBJ2-7; possibly TRBD1 for D (6 bases). V was clipped by 0 bases and J by 1 base, with 10 bases between them. Germline V gives CDR1 MNHEY, CDR2 SMNVEV (reference sequence). The CDR3 loop spans 15 amino acids. In DNA form, the CDR3 reads TGTGCCAGCAGTTTATCCCAGGGGTCGTCCTACGAGCAGTACTTC. This translates into CASSLSQGSSYEQYF.

V is TRBV4-1 and J is TRBJ2-1; 11 bases agree with TRBD1. This CDR3 has 19 amino acids. Trimming cost V 4 bases and J 1 base; bases outside gene matches: 12. Looked up from germline, CDR1 is MGHRA and CDR2 is YSYEKL. CDR3 loop: CASSPPGQGVGGSYNEQFF. DNA for the CDR3: TGCGCCAGCAGCCCACCGGGACAGGGGGTCGGGGGGTCCTACAATGAGCAGTTCTTC.

The chain employs TRBV5-4 and TRBJ1-6, with 7 bases aligning to TRBD1. Trimming cost V 4 bases and J 0 bases; bases outside gene matches: 4. CDR3 length: 16 amino acids. The V gene's germline CDR1 is SGHNT and CDR2 YYREEE (reference sequence). The CDR3 reads CASSQGQSSYNSPLHF. CDR3 DNA sequence: TGTGCCAGCAGCCAGGGACAGAGCTCCTATAATTCACCCCTCCACTTT.